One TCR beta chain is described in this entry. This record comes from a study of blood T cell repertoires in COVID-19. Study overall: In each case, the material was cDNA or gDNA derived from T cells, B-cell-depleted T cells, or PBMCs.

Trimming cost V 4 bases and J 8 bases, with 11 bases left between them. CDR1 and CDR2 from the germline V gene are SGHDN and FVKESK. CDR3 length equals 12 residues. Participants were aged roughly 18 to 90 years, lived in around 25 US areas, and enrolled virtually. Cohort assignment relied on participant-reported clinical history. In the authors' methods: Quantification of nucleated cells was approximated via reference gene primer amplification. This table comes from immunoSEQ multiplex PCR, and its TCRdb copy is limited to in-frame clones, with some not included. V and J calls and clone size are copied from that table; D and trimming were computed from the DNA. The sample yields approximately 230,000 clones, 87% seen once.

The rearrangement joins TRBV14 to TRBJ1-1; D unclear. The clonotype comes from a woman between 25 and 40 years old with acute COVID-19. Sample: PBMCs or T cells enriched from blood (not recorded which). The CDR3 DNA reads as TGTGCCAGCAGCCCCGGGATATTAGAAGCTTTCTTT. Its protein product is CASSPGILEAFF.